Given below is one T cell receptor beta chain in context. Original processing methods: Amplifying reference gene primers gave estimates of nucleated cell counts. Produced via immunoSEQ multiplex PCR; TCRdb's table is partial and in-frame only. V, J and clone size reflect that table, while D and trimming were determined from the DNA. The data hold approximately 300,000 clones, with 85% to 90% observed a single time. The CDR3 runs to 12 residues. V was pared by 5 bases and J by 5 bases, with 6 bases between. From germline, CDR1 is MNHEY and CDR2 SMNVEV (reference sequence). Which cohort a participant joined came from the clinical history participants gave. These data belong to a study of blood T cell repertoires in COVID-19. Study in general: Samples taken during acute and convalescent COVID-19 were collected in the United States, Italy and Spain.

The J gene is TRBJ1-4, the V gene TRBV27; no reliable D call. The sequenced material came from PBMCs or T cells enriched from blood (not recorded which). This sequence originates from a woman between 18 and 29 years old with acute COVID-19. CDR3 loop: CASSQRNEKLFF. CDR3 DNA sequence: TGTGCCAGCAGTCAGAGGAATGAAAAACTGTTTTTT.